Each of the 11 T cell receptor beta chains below was sequenced from the same sample in a study of T cells in tuberculosis. Method: immunoSEQ multiplex PCR; TCRdb's copy keeps in-frame clones and lacks some. Found here are 35,000 to 50,000 clones, less than 95% of them singletons; the top ten hold under 2%. The specimen sequenced was PBMCs. The receptor source for this set is a donor aged 5 to 30 with latent tuberculosis or without tuberculosis infection. Some clones in this sample may be carry-over from other donors' samples.

Concerning this clone: Its ends do not fully match the called genes, so a read error is possible. This CDR3 reads CASSLRQTAENQYF. The DNA of the CDR3 is TGTGCCAGCAGCTTACGCCAGACGGCGGAGAACCAGTACTTC. This chain joins TRBV11-1 and TRBJ2-5; D gene ambiguous. The germline gives CDR1 SGHAT, CDR2 FQDESV (reference sequence). There are 14 residues in the CDR3.

This chain joins TRBV11-2 and TRBJ2-2; no firm D call. CDR1 SGHAT and CDR2 FQNNGV come from the germline V gene. The CDR3 runs 12 residues. Trimming stripped 5 bases from V and 6 bases from J, with 7 bases between. The chain's CDR3 is CASSPLPGELFF. The CDR3 DNA reads TGTGCCAGCAGCCCCCTTCCCGGGGAGCTGTTTTTT.

The chain carries TRBV27 and TRBJ2-5, with TRBD1 matching 12 bases. V dropped 6 bases and J dropped 5; count of bases not matched to a gene: 10. Germline V gene sequence: CDR1 MNHEY, CDR2 SMNVEV (reference sequence). The CDR3 consists of 16 residues. DNA of the CDR3: TGTGCCAGCAGCCCCTCCGGGACAGGGGGCTGGGAGACCCAGTACTTC. This encodes CASSPSGTGGWETQYF.

The J gene is TRBJ2-3, the V gene TRBV29-1; TRBD2 agrees at 12 bases. The CDR3 is 16 amino acids. Germline V gene sequence: CDR1 SQVTM, CDR2 ANQGSEA. Trimming at V came to 6 bases and at J to 2 bases, leaving 9 bases not matched to a gene. The CDR3 bases are TGCAGCGTAGTGCGACTAGCGGGAGCCCACACAGATACGCAGTATTTT. It codes for CSVVRLAGAHTDTQYF.

The chain recombines TRBV11-2 with TRBJ1-1; 8 bases are a match to TRBD1. This CDR3 comprises 14 residues. V lost 1 base and J lost 14; bases outside the gene matches: 12. The germline V gene has CDR1 SGHAT and CDR2 FQNNGV. For the CDR3, the DNA is TGTGCCAGCAGCTTAGCGCCACGGACAGGGAAGAGCTTCTTT. Translation: CASSLAPRTGKSFF.

This clone turned up a few times. V usage is TRBV30 and J usage is TRBJ2-1, with TRBD1 matching over 9 bases. The CDR3 has 16 amino acids. Germline V gene lookup returns CDR1 GTSNPN and CDR2 SVGIG (reference sequence). The V segment lost 2 bases and the J segment 5 bases; nucleotides outside the gene matches: 10. The CDR3 DNA reads as TGTGCCTGGAGTAGATGGGGGACAGGGCTCGACAATGAGCAGTTCTTC. Amino acid sequence: CAWSRWGTGLDNEQFF.

This rearrangement joins TRBV27 to TRBJ2-7; 8 bases are a match to TRBD1. CDR1 is MNHEY, CDR2 SMNVEV, per germline (reference sequence). J was trimmed by 7 bases and V by 2 bases; bases with no gene match: 7. The CDR3 is made up of 14 amino acids. This CDR3 reads CASSLGQGADEQYF. In nucleotides, the CDR3 is TGTGCCAGCAGTTTAGGGCAGGGGGCGGATGAGCAGTACTTC.

A remark on this clone: An end of the junction does not agree with germline; a read error may underlie this. The chain has TRBV19 and TRBJ2-2; D is perhaps TRBD2 (5 bases). The CDR3 loop spans 14 amino acids. CDR1 and CDR2 from the germline V gene are LNHDA and SQIVND (reference sequence). CDR3 nucleotides: TGTGCCAGTAGTATAGCGGGAAACATCGGGGAGCTGTTTTTT. This sequence encodes CASSIAGNIGELFF.

This sequence joins TRBV5-1 and TRBJ1-1, with D possibly being TRBD1 (5 bases). Looked up from germline, CDR1 is SGHRS and CDR2 is YFSETQ. CDR3 length: 16 residues. The V end was cut by 0 bases, the J end by 1 base, with 13 bases between. CDR3 DNA: TGCGCCAGCAGCTTGGTCGGGCCAGGACAGAACACTGAAGCTTTCTTT. It translates to CASSLVGPGQNTEAFF.

V gene TRBV5-1 combines with J gene TRBJ1-4; D ambiguous. V was shortened by 2 bases and J by 4 bases, with 9 bases between the two germline ends. The CDR3 has 14 amino acids. Germline V gives CDR1 SGHRS, CDR2 YFSETQ. The CDR3 DNA reads as TGCGCCAGCAGCTTTCGAAGCCTTAATGAAAAACTGTTTTTT. As protein: CASSFRSLNEKLFF.

The genes are TRBV28 and TRBJ1-2; no firm D call. CDR1 is MDHEN, CDR2 SYDVKM, per germline. Trimming left V 3 bases short and J 4 bases short, with 6 bases between. There are 12 residues in the CDR3. CDR3 coding DNA: TGTGCCAGCAGTTTGGAGGGCTATGGCTACACCTTC. Encoded protein: CASSLEGYGYTF.